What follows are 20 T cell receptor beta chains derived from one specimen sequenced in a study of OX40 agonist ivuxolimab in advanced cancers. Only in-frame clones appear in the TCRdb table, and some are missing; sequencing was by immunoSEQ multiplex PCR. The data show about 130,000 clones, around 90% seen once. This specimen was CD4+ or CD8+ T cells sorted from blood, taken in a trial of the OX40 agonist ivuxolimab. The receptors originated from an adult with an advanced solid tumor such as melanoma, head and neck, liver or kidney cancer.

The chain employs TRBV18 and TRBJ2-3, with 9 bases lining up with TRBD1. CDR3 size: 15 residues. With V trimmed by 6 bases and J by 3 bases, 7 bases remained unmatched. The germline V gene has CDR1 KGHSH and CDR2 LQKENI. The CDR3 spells CASSIGTGRTDTQYF. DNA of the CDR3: TGTGCCAGCTCGATTGGGACAGGGCGTACAGATACGCAGTATTTT.

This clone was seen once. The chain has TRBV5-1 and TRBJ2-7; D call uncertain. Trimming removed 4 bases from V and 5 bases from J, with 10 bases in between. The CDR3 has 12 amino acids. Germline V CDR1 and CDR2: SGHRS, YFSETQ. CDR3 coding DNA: TGCGCCAGCAGCCTGGCTGGGCACGAGCAGTACTTC. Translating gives CASSLAGHEQYF. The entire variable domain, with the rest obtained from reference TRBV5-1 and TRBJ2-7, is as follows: KAGVTQTPRYLIKTRGQQVTLSCSPISGHRSVSWYQQTPGQGLQFLFEYFSETQRNKGNFPGRFSGRQFSNSRSEMNVSTLELGDSALYLCASSLAGHEQYFGPGTRLTVT.

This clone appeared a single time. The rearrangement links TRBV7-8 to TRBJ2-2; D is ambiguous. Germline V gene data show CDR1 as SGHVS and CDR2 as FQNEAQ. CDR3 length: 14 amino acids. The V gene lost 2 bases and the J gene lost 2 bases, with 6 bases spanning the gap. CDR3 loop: CASSLTTNTGELFF. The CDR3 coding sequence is TGTGCCAGCAGCTTAACTACAAACACCGGGGAGCTGTTTTTT.

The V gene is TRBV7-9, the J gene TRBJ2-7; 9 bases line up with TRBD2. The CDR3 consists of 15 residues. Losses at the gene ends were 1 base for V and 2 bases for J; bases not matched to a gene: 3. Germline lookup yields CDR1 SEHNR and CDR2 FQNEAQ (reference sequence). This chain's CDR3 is CASSLDVAGAYEQYF. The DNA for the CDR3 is TGTGCCAGCAGCTTAGATGTAGCGGGAGCCTACGAGCAGTACTTC.

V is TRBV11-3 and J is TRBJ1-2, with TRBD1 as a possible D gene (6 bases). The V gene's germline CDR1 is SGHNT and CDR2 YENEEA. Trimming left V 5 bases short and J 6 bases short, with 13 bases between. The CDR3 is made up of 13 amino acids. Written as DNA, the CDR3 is TGTGCCAGCAGCACGACAGGACTACATGGCTACACCTTC. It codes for CASSTTGLHGYTF.

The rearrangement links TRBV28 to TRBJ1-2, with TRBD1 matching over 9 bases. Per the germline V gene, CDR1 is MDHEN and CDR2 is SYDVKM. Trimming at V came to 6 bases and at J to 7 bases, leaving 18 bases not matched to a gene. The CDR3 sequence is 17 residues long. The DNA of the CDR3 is TGTGCCAGCAGCGGGAGAGACCGGGACAGGGAAAGGGGTGGCTACACCTTC. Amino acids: CASSGRDRDRERGGYTF.

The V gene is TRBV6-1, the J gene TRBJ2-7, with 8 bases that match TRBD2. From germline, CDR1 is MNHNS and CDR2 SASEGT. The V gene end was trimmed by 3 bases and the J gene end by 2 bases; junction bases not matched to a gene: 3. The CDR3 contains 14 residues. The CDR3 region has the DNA TGTGCCAGCAGTGAGAGGCGGGAGGCCTACGAGCAGTACTTC. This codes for CASSERREAYEQYF.

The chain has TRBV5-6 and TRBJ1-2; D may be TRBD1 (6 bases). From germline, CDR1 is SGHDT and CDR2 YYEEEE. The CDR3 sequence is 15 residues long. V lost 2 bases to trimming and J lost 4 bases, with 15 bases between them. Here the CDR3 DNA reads TGTGCCAGCAGCTTAAGGACAGCCGGAGGCTATGGCTACACCTTC. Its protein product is CASSLRTAGGYGYTF.

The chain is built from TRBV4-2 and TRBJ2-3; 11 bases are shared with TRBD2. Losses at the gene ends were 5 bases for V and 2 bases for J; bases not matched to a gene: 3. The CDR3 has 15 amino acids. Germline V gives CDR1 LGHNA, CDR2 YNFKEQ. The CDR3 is CASSLTSGNTDTQYF. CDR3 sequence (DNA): TGTGCCAGCAGCTTGACTAGCGGGAACACAGATACGCAGTATTTT.

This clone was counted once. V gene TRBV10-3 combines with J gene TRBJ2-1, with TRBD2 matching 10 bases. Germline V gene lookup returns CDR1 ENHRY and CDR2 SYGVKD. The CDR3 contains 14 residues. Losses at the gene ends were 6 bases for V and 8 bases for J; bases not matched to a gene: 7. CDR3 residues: CAISQREGLDEQFF. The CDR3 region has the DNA TGTGCCATCAGCCAGCGGGAGGGCCTTGATGAGCAGTTCTTC.

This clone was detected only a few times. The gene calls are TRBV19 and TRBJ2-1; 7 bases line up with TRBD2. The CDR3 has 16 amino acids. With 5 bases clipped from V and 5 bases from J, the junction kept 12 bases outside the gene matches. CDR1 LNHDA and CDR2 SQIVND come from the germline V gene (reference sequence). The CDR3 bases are TGTGCCAGTAGTCCACCGAGCGGGATTGGGGACAATGAGCAGTTCTTC. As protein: CASSPPSGIGDNEQFF.

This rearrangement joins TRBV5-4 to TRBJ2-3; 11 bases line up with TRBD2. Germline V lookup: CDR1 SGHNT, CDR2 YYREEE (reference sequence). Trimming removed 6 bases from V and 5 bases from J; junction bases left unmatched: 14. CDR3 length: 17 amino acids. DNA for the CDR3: TGTGCCAGCAACCCGGGGGTACTAGCGGGAGATAAAGATACGCAGTATTTT. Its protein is CASNPGVLAGDKDTQYF.

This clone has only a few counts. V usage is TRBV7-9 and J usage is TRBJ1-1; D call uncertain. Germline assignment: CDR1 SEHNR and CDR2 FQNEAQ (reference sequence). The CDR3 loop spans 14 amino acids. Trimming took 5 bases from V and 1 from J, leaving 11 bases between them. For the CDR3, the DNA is TGTGCCAGCAGCCCTGATCGGGGGAACACTGAAGCTTTCTTT. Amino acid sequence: CASSPDRGNTEAFF.

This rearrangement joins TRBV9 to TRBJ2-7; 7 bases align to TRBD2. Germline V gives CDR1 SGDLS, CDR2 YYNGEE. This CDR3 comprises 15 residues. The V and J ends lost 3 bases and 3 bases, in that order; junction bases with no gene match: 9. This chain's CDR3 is CASSEGRSGIYEQYF. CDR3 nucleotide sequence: TGTGCCAGCAGCGAGGGAAGAAGCGGGATCTACGAGCAGTACTTC.

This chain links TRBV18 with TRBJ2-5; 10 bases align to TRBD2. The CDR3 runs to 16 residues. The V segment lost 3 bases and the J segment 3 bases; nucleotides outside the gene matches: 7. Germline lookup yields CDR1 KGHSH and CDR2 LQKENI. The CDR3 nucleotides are TGTGCCAGCTCACCTGGGCTCCTAGCGGGAGAAGAGACCCAGTACTTC. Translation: CASSPGLLAGEETQYF.

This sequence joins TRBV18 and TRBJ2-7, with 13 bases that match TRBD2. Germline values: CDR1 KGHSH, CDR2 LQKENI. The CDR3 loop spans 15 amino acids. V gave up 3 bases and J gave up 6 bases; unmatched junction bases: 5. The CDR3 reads CASSPRTSGSFEQYF. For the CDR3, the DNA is TGTGCCAGCTCACCGCGGACTAGCGGGAGCTTCGAGCAGTACTTC.

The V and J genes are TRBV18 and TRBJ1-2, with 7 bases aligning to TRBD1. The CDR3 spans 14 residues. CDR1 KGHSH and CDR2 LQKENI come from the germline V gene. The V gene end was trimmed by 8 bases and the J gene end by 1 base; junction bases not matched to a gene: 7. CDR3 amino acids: CASTGDVNNYGYTF. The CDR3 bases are TGTGCCAGCACAGGGGACGTGAATAACTATGGCTACACCTTC.

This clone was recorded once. CDR3 bases: TGTGCCAGCAGCGTCCTGAGCGGTTTGAACACCGGGGAGCTGTTTTTT. It specifies CASSVLSGLNTGELFF. The V call is TRBV9, the J call TRBJ2-2; a possible D gene is TRBD2 (5 bases). CDR3 length: 16 amino acids. In germline, CDR1 is SGDLS, CDR2 YYNGEE. V gave up 2 bases and J gave up 1 base, with 12 bases separating them.

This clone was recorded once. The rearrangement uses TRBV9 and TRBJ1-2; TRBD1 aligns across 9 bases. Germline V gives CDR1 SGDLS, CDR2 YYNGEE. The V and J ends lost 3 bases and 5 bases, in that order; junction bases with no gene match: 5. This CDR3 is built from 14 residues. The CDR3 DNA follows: TGTGCCAGCAGCGCGGACAGGGGAGGGTATGGCTACACCTTC. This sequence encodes CASSADRGGYGYTF.

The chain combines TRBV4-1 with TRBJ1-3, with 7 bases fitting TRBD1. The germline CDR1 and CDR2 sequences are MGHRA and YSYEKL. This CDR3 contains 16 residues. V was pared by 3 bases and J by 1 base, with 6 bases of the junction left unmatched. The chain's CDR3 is CASSHPDRASGNTIYF. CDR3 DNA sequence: TGCGCCAGCAGCCATCCCGACAGGGCGTCTGGAAACACCATATATTTT.